The T cell receptor beta chain under discussion was sequenced for a study of blood T cell repertoires in COVID-19. Study-wide background: The samples span acute and convalescent COVID-19 from the United States, Italy and Spain. Sample material is recorded as cDNA or gDNA derived from T cells, B-cell-depleted T cells, or PBMCs.

Germline V gene lookup returns CDR1 MNHEY and CDR2 SVGEGT. This CDR3 comprises 13 residues. V lost 5 bases and J lost 12, with 17 bases in between. Original data processing: The authors estimated nucleated cell counts from reference gene primer amplification. The table came from immunoSEQ multiplex PCR; TCRdb's copy has only in-frame clones and leaves some out. That table gives V, J and clone size, and the DNA gave D and trimming. The sample lists fewer than 110,000 clones; around nine tenths were seen once. The source of this sequence is a woman aged 80 or over in a cohort sampled during active COVID-19. The rearrangement joins TRBV6-2 or TRBV6-3 to TRBJ2-1, with D possibly TRBD1 on 6 matching bases. Sequencing was performed on peripheral blood. The CDR3 here is CASSVGALGAQFF. CDR3 DNA: TGTGCCAGCAGTGTGGGGGCTTTGGGCGCGCAGTTCTTC.